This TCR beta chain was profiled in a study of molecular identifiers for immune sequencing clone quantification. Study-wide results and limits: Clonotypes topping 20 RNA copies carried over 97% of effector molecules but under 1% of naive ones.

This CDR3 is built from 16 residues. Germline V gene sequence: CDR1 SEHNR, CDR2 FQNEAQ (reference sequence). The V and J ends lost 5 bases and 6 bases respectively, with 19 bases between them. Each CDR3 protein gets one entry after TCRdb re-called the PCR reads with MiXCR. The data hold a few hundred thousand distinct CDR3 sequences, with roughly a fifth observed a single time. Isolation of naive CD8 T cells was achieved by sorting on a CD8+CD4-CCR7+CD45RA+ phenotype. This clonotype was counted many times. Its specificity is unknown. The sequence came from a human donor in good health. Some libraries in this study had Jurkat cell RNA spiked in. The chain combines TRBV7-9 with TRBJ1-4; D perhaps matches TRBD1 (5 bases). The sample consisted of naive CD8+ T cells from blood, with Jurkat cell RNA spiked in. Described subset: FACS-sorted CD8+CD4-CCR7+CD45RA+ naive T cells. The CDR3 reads CASSPAAGGVYEKLFF. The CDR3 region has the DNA TGTGCCAGCAGCCCGGCGGCGGGGGGAGTTTATGAAAAACTGTTTTTT.